The rows below give T cell receptor beta chains drawn from one sample of a study of cytomegalovirus exposure and HLA in healthy donors. The method was immunoSEQ multiplex PCR; TCRdb's version includes in-frame clones alone and lacks a portion of them. Among 150,000 to 200,000 clones listed, approximately 80% were seen once. The sequenced material came from PBMCs. These receptors all come from a woman in her twenties or thirties in good health and CMV-seropositive. The CDR3 runs from the conserved cysteine through the conserved F or W. The D gene is left open where the match is weak. A row's size may be missing; if present it is once, few, many or a size class.

v_call	d_call	clone_size	j_call	cdr3_aa	cdr3_nt
TRBV5-6	NA	NA	TRBJ2-1	CASSFDRGSSYNEQFF	TGTGCCAGCAGCTTCGATCGGGGGAGCTCCTACAATGAGCAGTTCTTC
TRBV6-6	NA	once	TRBJ2-3	CASWWGNTDTQYF	TGTGCCAGCTGGTGGGGCAACACAGATACGCAGTATTTT
TRBV2	NA	NA	TRBJ1-5	CASRPLGGQPQHF	TGTGCCAGCAGGCCGTTGGGGGGACAGCCCCAGCATTTT
TRBV6-5	NA	few	TRBJ1-2	CASSEAADYGYTF	TGTGCCAGCAGTGAAGCGGCAGACTATGGCTACACCTTC
TRBV19	NA	NA	TRBJ1-3	CASREKGRPPSGNTIYF	TGTGCCAGTCGGGAGAAAGGGAGGCCCCCCTCTGGAAACACCATATATTTT
TRBV2	TRBD2	many	TRBJ2-2	CASSRLAANTGELFF	TGTGCCAGCAGTCGACTAGCGGCGAACACCGGGGAGCTGTTTTTT
TRBV9	NA	NA	TRBJ1-1	CASSVTQGNTEAFF	TGTGCCAGCAGCGTAACACAGGGGAACACTGAAGCTTTCTTT
TRBV18	NA	NA	TRBJ2-2	CASSPPSGSNGELFF	TGTGCCAGCTCACCACCCAGCGGGTCCAACGGGGAGCTGTTTTTT
TRBV5-1	NA	NA	TRBJ1-1	CASSLDTNTEAFF	TGCGCCAGCAGCTTGGACACGAACACTGAAGCTTTCTTT
TRBV18	TRBD2	NA	TRBJ2-7	CASSPRGVKRGPSYYEQYF	TGTGCCAGCTCACCACGAGGGGTGAAGCGGGGGCCTTCATACTACGAGCAGTACTTC
TRBV19	TRBD1	NA	TRBJ2-5	CASSTSGTEEETQYF	TGTGCCAGTAGTACGTCCGGGACAGAGGAAGAGACCCAGTACTTC
TRBV7-9	TRBD2	NA	TRBJ2-7	CASSLITSGSFDEQYF	TGTGCCAGCAGCTTAATAACTAGCGGGAGTTTCGACGAGCAGTACTTC
TRBV7-2	NA	NA	TRBJ1-5	CASSMDSGGNQPQHF	TGTGCCAGCAGCATGGACAGCGGCGGCAATCAGCCCCAGCATTTT
TRBV7-3	NA	NA	TRBJ2-6	CASSSPGTPFSGANVLTF	TGTGCCAGCAGCTCCCCCGGGACTCCCTTCTCTGGGGCCAACGTCCTGACTTTC
TRBV30	NA	NA	TRBJ1-5	CAWSSVFNQPQHF	TGTGCCTGGAGTTCAGTCTTCAATCAGCCCCAGCATTTT
TRBV7-9	NA	few	TRBJ2-4	CASSSSDIQYF	TGTGCCAGCAGCTCATCGGACATTCAGTACTTC
TRBV7-2	TRBD1	NA	TRBJ1-1	CASSSTGLGDTEAFF	TGTGCCAGCAGCTCGACAGGGCTCGGGGACACTGAAGCTTTCTTT
TRBV2	TRBD1	NA	TRBJ1-6	CASRGTGLYNSPLHF	TGTGCCAGCAGGGGGACAGGGTTGTATAATTCACCCCTCCACTTT
TRBV6-5	TRBD2	NA	TRBJ2-4	CASSYSTGGAKNIQYF	TGTGCCAGCAGTTACTCGACGGGGGGAGCCAAAAACATTCAGTACTTC
TRBV5-6	NA	NA	TRBJ1-2	CASSLAGAGGYTF	TGTGCCAGCAGCTTGGCCGGGGCGGGAGGCTACACCTTC
TRBV28	NA	once	TRBJ1-5	CASRDRGVQTSNRPQHF	TGTGCCAGCAGGGACCGCGGGGTACAGACTAGCAATCGGCCCCAGCATTTT
TRBV30	TRBD1	few	TRBJ1-1	CAGQVNTEAFF	TGTGCCGGACAGGTGAACACTGAAGCTTTCTTT
TRBV19	TRBD2	NA	TRBJ2-1	CASSKLAGTYNEQFF	TGTGCCAGTAGTAAACTAGCGGGCACCTACAATGAGCAGTTCTTC
TRBV10-3	NA	NA	TRBJ2-5	CAISGLVGEETQYF	TGTGCCATCAGTGGACTAGTGGGGGAAGAGACCCAGTACTTC
TRBV2	NA	NA	TRBJ2-2	CASSGPDGPNTGELFF	TGTGCCAGTTCAGGTCCGGATGGGCCGAACACCGGGGAGCTGTTTTTT
TRBV4-1	NA	NA	TRBJ1-1	CASSLTDSVAEAFF	TGTGCCAGCAGCCTCACGGACTCAGTCGCTGAAGCTTTCTTT
TRBV5-1	TRBD1	few	TRBJ1-4	CASSFGQGAEKLFF	TGCGCCAGCAGCTTCGGACAGGGTGCTGAAAAACTGTTTTTT
TRBV11-2	TRBD2	once	TRBJ2-5	CASSIRTSGRETQYF	TGTGCCAGCAGCATACGGACTAGCGGGAGGGAGACCCAGTACTTC
TRBV29-1	TRBD2	NA	TRBJ2-1	CSVEPGAGGQFF	TGCAGCGTTGAGCCAGGGGCGGGGGGGCAGTTCTTC
TRBV10-3	NA	once	TRBJ2-3	CAISVRGASSTDTQYF	TGTGCCATCAGTGTAAGGGGCGCCTCGAGCACAGATACGCAGTATTTT
TRBV7-3	TRBD2	NA	TRBJ2-5	CASSARGGALETQYF	TGTGCCAGCAGTGCCCGCGGGGGGGCCCTAGAGACCCAGTACTTC
TRBV10-3	TRBD2	NA	TRBJ2-3	CAISESTSSSTDTQYF	TGTGCCATCAGTGAGTCGACTAGCTCTAGCACAGATACGCAGTATTTT
TRBV7-2	NA	once	TRBJ1-1	CASIIRERNTEAFF	TGTGCCAGCATTATTCGAGAGCGGAACACTGAAGCTTTCTTT
TRBV30	TRBD2	NA	TRBJ2-1	CAWRAGGPSQFF	TGTGCCTGGAGGGCGGGAGGGCCGTCGCAGTTCTTC
TRBV5-1	NA	NA	TRBJ1-3	CASRPSQGGSGNTIYF	TGCGCCAGCAGGCCCTCTCAGGGAGGCTCTGGAAACACCATATATTTT
TRBV27	TRBD1	NA	TRBJ2-3	CASSSYRGNQYF	TGTGCCAGCAGTAGCTACAGGGGGAATCAGTATTTT
TRBV28	TRBD1	few	TRBJ2-7	CASRGQGVNLYEQYF	TGTGCCAGCAGAGGACAGGGGGTGAACCTCTACGAGCAGTACTTC
TRBV27	TRBD2	NA	TRBJ2-7	CASSLRASGMGSYEQYF	TGTGCCAGCAGTTTACGCGCTAGCGGGATGGGGTCCTACGAGCAGTACTTC
TRBV21-1	NA	once	TRBJ1-5	CASSKGALTGRQPQHF	TGTGCCAGCAGCAAAGGGGCCCTGACAGGGAGACAGCCCCAGCATTTT
TRBV5-4	TRBD2	NA	TRBJ2-3	CASSPSSGRYTDTQYF	TGTGCCAGCAGCCCGTCTAGCGGTCGTTACACAGATACGCAGTATTTT
TRBV2	NA	once	TRBJ1-1	CASRTGPRGTEAFF	TGTGCCAGCAGGACGGGCCCACGGGGAACTGAAGCTTTCTTT
TRBV30	NA	NA	TRBJ1-1	CAWSVRLAEIMNTEAFF	TGTGCCTGGAGTGTAAGGCTAGCAGAGATAATGAACACTGAAGCTTTCTTT
TRBV15	NA	NA	TRBJ2-5	CATSRGTLQETQYF	TGTGCCACCAGCAGAGGGACACTTCAAGAGACCCAGTACTTC
TRBV29-1	TRBD1	once	TRBJ2-5	CSVGDRGETQYF	TGCAGCGTTGGGGACAGGGGGGAGACCCAGTACTTC
TRBV19	NA	NA	TRBJ2-7	CASSHRASRLSYEQYF	TGTGCCAGTAGCCACCGCGCGAGCCGCCTTTCCTACGAGCAGTACTTC
TRBV6-5	NA	NA	TRBJ1-1	CASSYGGTEAFF	TGTGCCAGCAGTTACGGAGGGACTGAAGCTTTCTTT
TRBV5-6	TRBD2	once	TRBJ2-7	CASSLGLAGSYEQYF	TGTGCCAGCAGCTTGGGGCTAGCGGGCTCCTACGAGCAGTACTTC
TRBV6-1	TRBD1	once	TRBJ2-5	CASSEAYGQGQETQYF	TGTGCCAGCAGTGAAGCCTACGGACAGGGCCAAGAGACCCAGTACTTC
TRBV29-1	NA	NA	TRBJ2-3	CSVGDSTDTQYF	TGCAGCGTTGGCGATAGCACAGATACGCAGTATTTT
TRBV30	NA	few	TRBJ2-1	CASKVGVGEQFF	TGTGCCTCTAAGGTCGGGGTGGGTGAGCAGTTCTTC
TRBV28	NA	few	TRBJ2-7	CASTHHGSASTYEQYF	TGTGCCAGCACGCACCATGGGTCAGCGAGTACCTACGAGCAGTACTTC